This record covers a single TCR beta chain. Sequenced material consisted of expressed TCRB transcripts (all of the isolated RNA was reverse transcribed). The average read count of naive, central memory and regulatory T cell samples was about 3.57 million. Method: immunoSEQ multiplex PCR; TCRdb's copy keeps in-frame clones and lacks some. The data contain 300,000 to 450,000 clones, roughly an eighth of them singletons. These data belong to a study of beta chain features in type 1 diabetes. Background on the study: When patients were set against healthy donors, age, gender and cell yields were similar. Taken together, all samples contributed some 100 million examined sorted cells.

CD4+ naive, central memory, regulatory and stem cell-like memory cells were sorted via CD45RO/CCR7/CD25/CD127/CD95/CD27. Source material: naive CD4+ T cells from blood. The receptor's source is a man aged 18 to 30 in good health.

For the CDR3, the DNA is TGTGCCAGCAGCCGGTTTGCAGATACGCAGTATTTT. Protein sequence: CASSRFADTQYF. J is TRBJ2-3 and V is TRBV7-2; D remains unclear. CDR1 and CDR2 from the germline V gene are SGHTA and FQGNSA. The CDR3 sequence is 12 residues long. V gave up 5 bases and J gave up 4 bases, with 7 bases separating them.